This T cell receptor (beta chain) was documented in a study of shared clonotypes between healthy human individuals. Using immunoSEQ multiplex PCR, the repertoire was profiled, and TCRdb retains in-frame clones only, with some absent. In the table there are 600,000 to 800,000 clones, 72% of which are singletons. General study results and limits: Rarefaction analysis demonstrated incomplete sorted-subset sequencing notwithstanding large depth. Compared with memory subsets, naive subsets generally had larger estimated richness.

This clone has just one count. Antigen specificity is unknown. The CDR3 consists of 10 residues. Trimming left V 7 bases short and J 6 bases short, with 6 bases between. Germline-derived CDR1 and CDR2 are SGHRS and YFSETQ. The sequence derives from a woman between 25 and 40 years old in good health. This chain joins TRBV5-1 and TRBJ2-3; D might be TRBD1 or TRBD2, each matching 5 bases. Sequenced: memory CD4+ T cells sorted from blood. As to subset: CD45RA-negative fraction. The CDR3 here is CASGDDTQYF. CDR3 nucleotide sequence: TGCGCCAGCGGGGACGATACGCAGTATTTT.